This is a list of T cell receptor beta chains from one sample in a study of human T cells and chemical hapten exposure. TCRdb re-derived calls from the RACE reads in MiXCR, one entry per CDR3 protein. The sample holds 99,000 or so distinct CDR3 sequences, less than 14% seen once. The sequenced sample was whole blood, obtained in connection with sensitization to the hapten diphenylcyclopropenone (DPC). The origin of the receptors is a woman between 55 and 75 years old with alopecia areata. Some clones in this sample may be carry-over from other donors' samples. CDR3s include the opening cysteine and the closing phenylalanine or tryptophan. The D gene is left open where the match is weak. Clone size is given for some rows only: seen once, a few or many times, or a class if the clone is expanded.

clone_size	d_call	j_call	v_call	cdr3_aa	cdr3_nt
many	.	TRBJ1-5	TRBV2	CASSDGRGPQPQHF	TGTGCCAGCAGTGATGGCAGGGGCCCACAGCCCCAGCATTTT
few	.	TRBJ1-2	TRBV6-1	CASSPDQDPYGYTF	TGTGCCAGCTCCCCAGACCAGGACCCCTATGGCTACACCTTC
.	.	TRBJ2-7	TRBV6-5	CASSSSPSYEQYF	TGTGCCAGCAGTTCTAGTCCCTCCTACGAGCAGTACTTC
.	.	TRBJ2-3	TRBV6-5	CASGPTRHSTDTQYF	TGTGCCAGCGGACCAACTAGGCATAGCACAGATACGCAGTATTTT
many	.	TRBJ2-5	TRBV9	CASSVAEETQYF	TGTGCCAGCAGCGTAGCCGAGGAGACCCAGTACTTC
.	.	TRBJ2-3	TRBV7-3	CASSLGHQTDTQYF	TGTGCCAGCAGCTTGGGCCACCAAACAGATACGCAGTATTTT
.	.	TRBJ1-2	TRBV12-3/TRBV12-4	CASSLGGVTGYTF	TGTGCCAGCAGTTTAGGGGGGGTAACTGGCTACACCTTC
many	.	TRBJ2-5	TRBV10-2	CASSSLRAEETQYF	TGCGCCAGCAGTTCCCTTCGGGCGGAGGAGACCCAGTACTTC
many	.	TRBJ2-6	TRBV29-1	CSVEHRGSGANVLTF	TGCAGCGTCGAACACCGGGGCTCTGGGGCCAACGTCCTGACTTTC
many	TRBD2	TRBJ2-5	TRBV5-1	CASSLTSGEGETQYF	TGCGCCAGCAGCTTGACTAGCGGGGAGGGCGAGACCCAGTACTTC
many	.	TRBJ2-3	TRBV5-1	CASSETGVSTDTQYF	TGCGCCAGCAGCGAGACGGGGGTTAGCACAGATACGCAGTATTTT
many	TRBD1	TRBJ1-5	TRBV19	CASSAGGTGIDQPQHF	TGTGCCAGTAGTGCAGGGGGGACAGGGATCGATCAGCCCCAGCATTTT
few	TRBD1	TRBJ1-5	TRBV2	CASVETGVNQPQHF	TGTGCCAGTGTTGAGACAGGGGTCAATCAGCCCCAGCATTTT
.	.	TRBJ1-3	TRBV9	CASSFRGVSGNTIYF	TGTGCCAGCAGCTTCAGGGGAGTGAGTGGAAACACCATATATTTT
many	TRBD1	TRBJ2-1	TRBV6-6	CASSPDRAYNEQFF	TGTGCCAGCAGTCCGGACAGGGCCTACAATGAGCAGTTCTTC
many	.	TRBJ1-1	TRBV6-1	CASSASGVTEAFF	TGTGCCAGCAGTGCTTCCGGGGTTACTGAAGCTTTCTTT
.	.	TRBJ2-3	TRBV9	CASSVGHYYTDTQYF	TGTGCCAGCAGCGTAGGTCACTACTACACAGATACGCAGTATTTT
.	TRBD1	TRBJ2-3	TRBV19	CASSIGQGQDTQYF	TGTGCCAGTAGTATTGGACAGGGACAAGATACGCAGTATTTT
many	.	TRBJ2-1	TRBV29-1	CSSRGETSYNEQFF	TGCAGTTCTAGGGGGGAGACTTCCTACAATGAGCAGTTCTTC
many	.	TRBJ2-6	TRBV10-2	CASSASSGANVLTF	TGCGCCAGCAGTGCGAGCTCTGGGGCCAACGTCCTGACTTTC
.	.	TRBJ1-5	TRBV4-1	CASSQDGDKPQHF	TGCGCCAGCAGCCAAGACGGGGACAAACCCCAGCATTTT
.	.	TRBJ2-7	TRBV7-9	CATPPTQTTYEQYF	TGTGCCACCCCCCCGACACAGACAACCTACGAGCAGTACTTC
many	.	TRBJ1-1	TRBV5-1	CASRSSQGLEAFF	TGCGCCAGCAGGTCATCACAGGGTCTTGAAGCTTTCTTT
many	.	TRBJ2-7	TRBV7-2	CASSQQGYEQYF	TGTGCCAGCAGTCAACAGGGCTACGAGCAGTACTTC
.	.	TRBJ2-1	TRBV7-2	CASTQGAGDYNEQFF	TGTGCCAGCACCCAGGGGGCGGGGGACTACAATGAGCAGTTCTTC
many	TRBD1	TRBJ2-7	TRBV18	CASSRGTEPLYEQYF	TGTGCCAGCTCACGGGGGACAGAACCCCTCTACGAGCAGTACTTC
.	.	TRBJ2-7	TRBV9	CASSVGLVSSDEQYF	TGTGCCAGCAGCGTAGGACTAGTTTCATCCGACGAGCAGTACTTC
.	.	TRBJ1-4	TRBV3-1	CASSQAAGYKKLFF	TGTGCCAGCAGCCAAGCAGCCGGATATAAAAAACTGTTTTTT
few	.	TRBJ1-1	TRBV6-6	CASMVRRDTEAFF	TGTGCCAGCATGGTGAGAAGGGACACTGAAGCTTTCTTT
.	.	TRBJ2-5	TRBV7-9	CASSLMRSGETQYF	TGTGCCAGCAGTTTGATGAGGAGCGGGGAGACCCAGTACTTC
many	.	TRBJ2-1	TRBV7-8	CASSFSQNRVPRSEQFF	TGTGCCAGCAGCTTCTCCCAGAACAGGGTTCCAAGGAGTGAGCAGTTCTTC
once	.	TRBJ2-5	TRBV20-1	CSGSKAAIQETQYF	TGCAGTGGCTCCAAAGCGGCTATTCAAGAGACCCAGTACTTC
many	TRBD1	TRBJ2-1	TRBV27	CASSRWDSPYNEQFF	TGTGCCAGCAGTCGTTGGGACAGTCCTTACAATGAGCAGTTCTTC
.	TRBD1	TRBJ1-3	TRBV7-9	CASSFIRRGPSGNTIYF	TGTGCCAGCAGCTTCATCCGCAGGGGGCCCTCTGGAAACACCATATATTTT
.	TRBD2	TRBJ2-7	TRBV6-5	CASSSGGGTYEQYF	TGTGCCAGCAGTTCGGGGGGGGGCACCTACGAGCAGTACTTC
.	TRBD2	TRBJ2-1	TRBV12-3/TRBV12-4	CASSSRLAGSYNEQFF	TGTGCCAGCAGTTCCCGACTAGCGGGTTCCTACAATGAGCAGTTCTTC
few	.	TRBJ2-1	TRBV29-1	CSVDVSLGEQFF	TGCAGCGTTGATGTATCACTGGGTGAGCAGTTCTTC
.	.	TRBJ2-5	TRBV19	CVSSPGPARWETQYF	TGTGTCAGTAGCCCCGGCCCCGCGAGGTGGGAGACCCAGTACTTC
many	.	TRBJ2-2	TRBV7-3	CASSFSSSGELFF	TGTGCCAGCAGCTTTAGTAGCTCCGGGGAGCTGTTTTTT
many	.	TRBJ1-2	TRBV10-3	CAISDRLRPNYGYTF	TGTGCCATCAGTGATCGGCTGAGACCGAACTATGGCTACACCTTC
many	.	TRBJ1-3	TRBV7-2	CASSRPATGPSGNTIYF	TGTGCCAGCAGCAGGCCAGCGACAGGTCCCTCTGGAAACACCATATATTTT
many	TRBD1	TRBJ2-7	TRBV7-9	CASSLGGQGAYEQYF	TGTGCCAGCAGCTTGGGAGGACAGGGGGCCTACGAGCAGTACTTC
.	.	TRBJ1-5	TRBV19	CASSRRRGDSNQPQHF	TGTGCCAGTAGTAGGAGGAGGGGCGATAGCAATCAGCCCCAGCATTTT
many	.	TRBJ2-6	TRBV7-9	CASSSGTTSGANVLTF	TGTGCCAGCAGCTCCGGGACAACCTCTGGGGCCAACGTCCTGACTTTC
many	.	TRBJ1-5	TRBV29-1	CSVVTSSNQPQHF	TGCAGCGTTGTTACGAGTAGCAATCAGCCCCAGCATTTT
.	.	TRBJ2-3	TRBV11-1	CASTSQQGDTQYF	TGTGCCAGCACCTCGCAACAAGGAGATACGCAGTATTTT
.	.	TRBJ2-2	TRBV14	CASSQGSGELFF	TGTGCCAGCAGCCAAGGGTCCGGGGAGCTGTTTTTT
.	.	TRBJ2-2	TRBV19	CASSALKEVSVGELFF	TGTGCCAGTAGTGCCCTGAAGGAGGTATCGGTCGGGGAGCTGTTTTTT
few	.	TRBJ1-2	TRBV3-1	CASSYPNPTGPRGYTF	TGTGCCAGCAGCTATCCCAACCCTACAGGACCAAGGGGCTACACCTTC
many	.	TRBJ1-2	TRBV3-1	CASSQDAFLGYTF	TGTGCCAGCAGCCAAGACGCATTCCTCGGCTACACCTTC
many	TRBD1	TRBJ2-1	TRBV14	CASSFRTGGDEQFF	TGTGCCAGCAGCTTTCGGACAGGGGGGGATGAGCAGTTCTTC
many	.	TRBJ1-1	TRBV30	CAWSRAYTEAFF	TGTGCCTGGAGCAGGGCTTACACTGAAGCTTTCTTT
few	.	TRBJ2-7	TRBV28	CATGTHEQYF	TGTGCCACGGGGACCCACGAGCAGTACTTC
.	.	TRBJ2-3	TRBV5-6	CASSLVDTQYF	TGTGCCAGCAGCTTGGTAGATACGCAGTATTTT
many	.	TRBJ1-5	TRBV27	CASSFRINQPQHF	TGTGCCAGCAGTTTCCGTATAAATCAGCCCCAGCATTTT
few	TRBD1	TRBJ1-3	TRBV7-2	CASSPRTGLAFGNTIYF	TGTGCCAGCAGCCCGAGGACAGGGCTGGCGTTCGGAAACACCATATATTTT
few	.	TRBJ1-1	TRBV7-3	CASSFQGDTEAFF	TGTGCCAGCAGCTTCCAGGGTGACACTGAAGCTTTCTTT
.	.	TRBJ2-3	TRBV9	CASSVVGAFPSDTQYF	TGTGCCAGCAGCGTAGTGGGAGCCTTCCCCTCGGATACGCAGTATTTT
few	.	TRBJ1-1	TRBV5-1	CASSLAQGPAEAFF	TGCGCCAGCAGCTTGGCTCAGGGTCCCGCTGAAGCTTTCTTT
many	.	TRBJ2-7	TRBV18	CASSPGNGRFDEQYF	TGTGCCAGCTCACCAGGTAACGGTCGATTCGACGAGCAGTACTTC